The 15 T cell receptor beta chains given below trace back to one sample, sequenced in a study of T cells of healthy individuals. TCRdb re-called the 5' RACE reads with MiXCR, one entry per CDR3 protein. The data contain 60,000 to 70,000 distinct CDR3 sequences, roughly 15% of them singletons. These receptor sequences come from a human donor in good health.

This clonotype was detected once. The V and J genes are TRBV7-3 and TRBJ2-1, with TRBD2 matching over 16 bases. The CDR3 runs 18 residues. Trimming at V came to 5 bases and at J to 7 bases, leaving 11 bases not matched to a gene. Germline values: CDR1 SGHTA, CDR2 FQGTGA. CDR3 DNA sequence: TGTGCCAGCAGCCGGGGACTAGCGGGAGGGCCCGGCTGGAATGAGCAGTTCTTC. Its protein is CASSRGLAGGPGWNEQFF. The variable domain in full, with the rest retrieved from reference TRBV7-3 and TRBJ2-1, is GAGVSQTPSNKVTEKGKYVELRCDPISGHTALYWYRQSLGQGPEFLIYFQGTGAADDSGLPNDRFFAVRPEGSVSTLKIQRTERGDSAVYLCASSRGLAGGPGWNEQFFGPGTRLTVL.

The sample holds a few counts of this clonotype. This chain links TRBV3-1 with TRBJ1-2, with D possibly matching TRBD1 (5 bases). Germline values: CDR1 LGHDT, CDR2 YNNKEL (reference sequence). The CDR3 is 17 amino acids. Between the trimmed V and J ends, which lost 4 bases and 7 bases, there was a span of 25 bases. The CDR3 sequence: CASSRALKGTFFGGYTF. The CDR3 region has the DNA TGTGCCAGCAGCCGGGCCCTCAAAGGGACCTTTTTTGGTGGCTACACCTTC. The complete variable domain, with remaining parts taken from reference TRBV3-1 and TRBJ1-2, reads DTAVSQTPKYLVTQMGNDKSIKCEQNLGHDTMYWYKQDSKKFLKIMFSYNNKELIINETVPNRFSPKSPDKAHLNLHINSLELGDSAVYFCASSRALKGTFFGGYTFGSGTRLTVV.

There are a few counts of this clonotype. The gene calls are TRBV20-1 and TRBJ2-7; D uncertain. The CDR3 sequence is 12 residues long. V lost 0 bases and J 4 bases, leaving 7 bases between the germline ends. The V gene's germline CDR1 is DFQATT and CDR2 SNEGSKA (reference sequence). CDR3 nucleotide sequence: TGCAGTGCTAGAGATCCCCCATACGAGCAGTACTTC. It encodes CSARDPPYEQYF.

The chain joins TRBV20-1 to TRBJ1-2; 7 positions match TRBD1. The CDR3 sequence is 13 residues long. Germline CDR1 DFQATT, CDR2 SNEGSKA (reference sequence). V lost 0 bases and J lost 7; bases outside the gene matches: 5. The DNA for the CDR3 is TGCAGTGCTAGAGAACAGGGGTCGGGTGGCTACACCTTC. This translates into CSAREQGSGGYTF.

This chain connects TRBV4-1 to TRBJ1-4; D unresolved. V lost 0 bases and J lost 0, with 8 bases in between. The CDR3 runs to 16 residues. Germline V gene data show CDR1 as MGHRA and CDR2 as YSYEKL. In nucleotides, the CDR3 is TGCGCCAGCAGCCAAGATGGAGTCCCAACTAATGAAAAACTGTTTTTT. This codes for CASSQDGVPTNEKLFF.

This clonotype was seen repeatedly, ten times or more. The J gene is TRBJ2-7, the V gene TRBV20-1, with D hard to call. V was pared by 7 bases and J by 1 base, with 11 bases between. The V gene's germline CDR1 is DFQATT and CDR2 SNEGSKA (reference sequence). This CDR3 spans 12 amino acids. The CDR3 is CSGETSSYEQYF. The CDR3 DNA is TGCAGTGGGGAAACTTCTTCCTACGAGCAGTACTTC.

The J gene is TRBJ2-3, the V gene TRBV28; 9 bases match TRBD2. Germline lookup yields CDR1 MDHEN and CDR2 SYDVKM. Unmatched junction bases numbered 7, after V lost 2 bases and J lost 7 bases. The CDR3 has 15 amino acids. The CDR3 loop is CASSLGKRGDHTQYF. Written as DNA, the CDR3 is TGTGCCAGCAGTTTAGGCAAGCGGGGGGATCATACGCAGTATTTT. The variable domain in full, completed from reference TRBV28 and TRBJ2-3, reads DVKVTQSSRYLVKRTGEKVFLECVQDMDHENMFWYRQDPGLGLRLIYFSYDVKMKEKGDIPEGYSVSREKKERFSLILESASTNQTSMYLCASSLGKRGDHTQYFGPGTRLTVL.

To note about this clonotype: A clone one base away is much larger, so this may be a read error. The V gene is TRBV5-5, the J gene TRBJ2-5; TRBD2 matches 7 bases. The CDR3 sequence is 14 residues long. Looked up from germline, CDR1 is SGHKS and CDR2 is YYEKEE (reference sequence). This chain's CDR3 is CVSSRGGPQETQYF. The CDR3 DNA reads as TGTGTCAGCAGCCGGGGAGGGCCTCAGGAGACCCAGTACTTC.

Many counts were recorded for this clonotype. The chain has TRBV11-3 and TRBJ2-6, with 8 nucleotides matching TRBD1. The CDR3 runs to 16 residues. J lost 3 bases, V lost 5 bases, and 6 bases had no gene match. The germline V gene has CDR1 SGHNT and CDR2 YENEEA. CDR3 nucleotide sequence: TGTGCCAGCAGCGGCAGGGGGCTTAGTGGGGCCAACGTCCTGACTTTC. Translated: CASSGRGLSGANVLTF.

This sequence joins TRBV27 and TRBJ2-1; TRBD1 agrees at 9 bases. Germline V CDR1 and CDR2: MNHEY, SMNVEV (reference sequence). The trim removed 4 bases at V and 3 bases at J, leaving 4 bases unmatched. The CDR3 is 15 amino acids. The CDR3 region is CASSSGTGLYNEQFF. For the CDR3, the DNA is TGTGCCAGCAGTTCCGGGACAGGGCTCTACAATGAGCAGTTCTTC.

The V call is TRBV6-4, the J call TRBJ2-2, with D perhaps TRBD2 (5 bases). Germline CDR1 and CDR2: MRHNA and SNTAGT. CDR3 size: 14 residues. The V end was cut by 0 bases, the J end by 3 bases, with 5 bases between. CDR3 sequence (DNA): TGTGCCAGCAGTGACTCGGACTACACCGGGGAGCTGTTTTTT. Translation gives CASSDSDYTGELFF.

This clonotype has ten or more counts. The chain carries TRBV7-2 and TRBJ2-7, with TRBD1 matching 8 bases. The CDR3 covers 12 residues. The trim removed 4 bases at V and 6 bases at J, leaving 2 bases unmatched. Germline V lookup: CDR1 SGHTA, CDR2 FQGNSA. Written as DNA, the CDR3 is TGTGCCAGCAGCTCCGGACAGGGCGAGCAGTACTTC. Protein sequence: CASSSGQGEQYF.

V usage is TRBV7-9 and J usage is TRBJ2-5, with TRBD1 matching over 7 bases. Trimming cost V 5 bases and J 2 bases; bases outside gene matches: 11. CDR3 size: 16 residues. Germline V gives CDR1 SEHNR, CDR2 FQNEAQ (reference sequence). The CDR3 reads CASSPRTGASQETQYF. The CDR3 DNA is TGTGCCAGCAGCCCGCGTACAGGGGCGAGTCAAGAGACCCAGTACTTC.

A remark on this clonotype: This may arise from a read error, as a much more abundant clone is one base away. This rearrangement joins TRBV6-5 to TRBJ2-7, with TRBD1 matching over 9 bases. There are 15 residues in the CDR3. Germline CDR1 reads MNHEY; CDR2 reads SVGAGI. Written as DNA, the CDR3 is TGTGCCGGCAGTTACTCGAGGACAGGGGCCTACGAGCAGTACTTC. Amino acid sequence: CAGSYSRTGAYEQYF.

This clonotype was observed many times. The chain joins TRBV7-9 to TRBJ2-7, with TRBD1 matching over 9 bases. V dropped 2 bases and J dropped 0; count of bases not matched to a gene: 14. Germline lookup yields CDR1 SEHNR and CDR2 FQNEAQ (reference sequence). The CDR3 spans 19 residues. Here the CDR3 reads CASSLPLGTGKPSSYEQYF. DNA for the CDR3: TGTGCCAGCAGCTTACCTTTGGGGACAGGGAAACCGAGCTCCTACGAGCAGTACTTC. Together with reference TRBV7-9 and TRBJ2-7, the CDR3 gives the full variable domain: DTGVSQNPRHKITKRGQNVTFRCDPISEHNRLYWYRQTLGQGPEFLTYFQNEAQLEKSRLLSDRFSAERPKGSFSTLEIQRTEQGDSAMYLCASSLPLGTGKPSSYEQYFGPGTRLTVT.